The following is a T cell receptor (beta chain) sequence with its context. Its cognate antigen is unknown. The data belong to a study of memory CD4+ T cells and cytomegalovirus serostatus. Study at large: This sample comes from healthy Belgian adults, several CMV seropositive, roughly 22 seronegative. Findings and caveats of the study: About 40% of the roughly 160 known CMV-associated TCRbeta sequences appeared in CD4+ memory.

Method: immunoSEQ multiplex PCR; TCRdb's copy keeps in-frame clones and lacks some. This sample has about 59,000 clones, with over 60% found just once. Trimming at V came to 4 bases and at J to 4 bases, leaving 3 bases not matched to a gene. Germline V lookup: CDR1 SGHRS, CDR2 YFSETQ. This CDR3 contains 15 residues. Single viable CD3+CD4+CD8-CD45RO+ cells were sorted as the memory CD4+ T cells. Sequenced: memory CD4+ T cells from blood. The clonotype comes from an adult in good health and CMV-seronegative. Some clones in this sample may be carry-over from other donors' samples. The V gene is TRBV5-1, the J gene TRBJ1-4; TRBD1 matches at 11 bases. The CDR3 bases are TGCGCCAGCAGCCGGGGACAGGGGGTTAATGAAAAACTGTTTTTT. Its protein product is CASSRGQGVNEKLFF.